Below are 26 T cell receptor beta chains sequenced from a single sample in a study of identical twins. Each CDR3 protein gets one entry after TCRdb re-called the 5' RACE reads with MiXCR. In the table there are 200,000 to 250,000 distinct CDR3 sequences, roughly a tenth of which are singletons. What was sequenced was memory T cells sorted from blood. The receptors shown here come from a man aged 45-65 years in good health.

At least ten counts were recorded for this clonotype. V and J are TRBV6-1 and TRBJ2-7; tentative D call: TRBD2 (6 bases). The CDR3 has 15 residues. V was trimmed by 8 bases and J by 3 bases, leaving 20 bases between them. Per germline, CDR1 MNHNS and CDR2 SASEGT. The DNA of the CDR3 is TGTGCCAGCCATTATACTGATGGACTAAGCTACGAGCAGTACTTC. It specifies CASHYTDGLSYEQYF.

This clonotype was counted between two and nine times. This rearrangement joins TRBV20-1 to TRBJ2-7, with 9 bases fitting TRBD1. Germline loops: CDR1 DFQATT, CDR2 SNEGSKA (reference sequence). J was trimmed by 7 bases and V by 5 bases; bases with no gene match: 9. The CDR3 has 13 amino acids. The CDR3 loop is CSAEGQGSWEQYF. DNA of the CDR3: TGCAGTGCTGAGGGACAGGGTTCGTGGGAGCAGTACTTC.

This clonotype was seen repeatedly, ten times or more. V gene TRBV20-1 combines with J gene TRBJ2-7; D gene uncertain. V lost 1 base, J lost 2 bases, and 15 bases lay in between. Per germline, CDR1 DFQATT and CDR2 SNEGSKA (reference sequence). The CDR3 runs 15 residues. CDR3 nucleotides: TGCAGTGCTAGAGGAAACAGAGATGCGACCTACGAGCAGTACTTC. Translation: CSARGNRDATYEQYF.

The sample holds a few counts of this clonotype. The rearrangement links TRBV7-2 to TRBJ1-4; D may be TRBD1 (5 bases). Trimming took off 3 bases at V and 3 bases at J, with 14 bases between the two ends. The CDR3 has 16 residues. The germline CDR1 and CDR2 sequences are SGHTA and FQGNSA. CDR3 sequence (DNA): TGTGCCAGCAGCTTGGCTGGGACGGCGGCTAATGAAAAACTGTTTTTT. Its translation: CASSLAGTAANEKLFF.

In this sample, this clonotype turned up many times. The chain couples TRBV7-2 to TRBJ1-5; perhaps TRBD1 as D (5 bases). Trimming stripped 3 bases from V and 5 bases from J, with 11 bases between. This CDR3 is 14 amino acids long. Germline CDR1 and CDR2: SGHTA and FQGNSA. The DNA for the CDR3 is TGTGCCAGCAGCTTCTACCAGGGAGATCAGCCCCAGCATTTT. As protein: CASSFYQGDQPQHF.

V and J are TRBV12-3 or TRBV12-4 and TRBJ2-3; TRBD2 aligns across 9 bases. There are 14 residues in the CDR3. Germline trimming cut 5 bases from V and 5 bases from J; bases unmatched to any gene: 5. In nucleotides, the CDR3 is TGTGCCAGCAGTCGGGCTAGCGGGATAGATACGCAGTATTTT. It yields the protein CASSRASGIDTQYF.

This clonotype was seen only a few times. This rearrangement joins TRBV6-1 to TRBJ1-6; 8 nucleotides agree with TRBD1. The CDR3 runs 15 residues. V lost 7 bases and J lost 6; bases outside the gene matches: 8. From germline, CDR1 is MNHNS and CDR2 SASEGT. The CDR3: CASKPQGAANSPLHF. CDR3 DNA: TGTGCCAGCAAACCTCAGGGGGCTGCTAATTCACCCCTCCACTTT.

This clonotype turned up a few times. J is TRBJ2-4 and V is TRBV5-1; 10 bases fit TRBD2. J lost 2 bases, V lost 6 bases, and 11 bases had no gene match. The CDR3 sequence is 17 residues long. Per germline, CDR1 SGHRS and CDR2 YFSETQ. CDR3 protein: CASTGGASGSSKNIQYF. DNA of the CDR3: TGCGCCAGCACCGGGGGAGCTAGCGGGAGTTCCAAAAACATTCAGTACTTC.

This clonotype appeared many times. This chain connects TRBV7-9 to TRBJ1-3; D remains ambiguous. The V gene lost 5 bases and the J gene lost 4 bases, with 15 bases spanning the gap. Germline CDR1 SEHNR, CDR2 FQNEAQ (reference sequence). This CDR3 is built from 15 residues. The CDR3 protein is CASSPPLRSGNTIYF. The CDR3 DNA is TGTGCCAGCAGCCCCCCGTTGAGGTCGGGAAACACCATATATTTT.

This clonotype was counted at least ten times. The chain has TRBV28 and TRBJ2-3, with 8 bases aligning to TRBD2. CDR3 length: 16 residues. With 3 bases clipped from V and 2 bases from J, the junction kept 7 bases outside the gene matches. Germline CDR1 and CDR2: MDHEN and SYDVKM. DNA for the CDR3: TGTGCCAGCAGTTTCGAGGCGGGGGGCATCACAGATACGCAGTATTTT. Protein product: CASSFEAGGITDTQYF. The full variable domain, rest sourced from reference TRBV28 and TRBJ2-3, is DVKVTQSSRYLVKRTGEKVFLECVQDMDHENMFWYRQDPGLGLRLIYFSYDVKMKEKGDIPEGYSVSREKKERFSLILESASTNQTSMYLCASSFEAGGITDTQYFGPGTRLTVL.

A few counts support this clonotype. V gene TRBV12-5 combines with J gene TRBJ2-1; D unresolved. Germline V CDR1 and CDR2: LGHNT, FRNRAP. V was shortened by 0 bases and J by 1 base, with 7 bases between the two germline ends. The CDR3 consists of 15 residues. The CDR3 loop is CASGLVLGSYNEQFF. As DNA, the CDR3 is TGTGCTAGTGGTTTGGTACTGGGTTCCTACAATGAGCAGTTCTTC.

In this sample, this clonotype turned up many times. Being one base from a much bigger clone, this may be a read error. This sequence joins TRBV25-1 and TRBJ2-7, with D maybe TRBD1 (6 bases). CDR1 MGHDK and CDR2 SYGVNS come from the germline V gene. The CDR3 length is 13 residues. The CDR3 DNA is TGTGTCAGCAGGGAACAGGGTTCCTACGAGCAGTACTTC. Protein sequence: CVSREQGSYEQYF.

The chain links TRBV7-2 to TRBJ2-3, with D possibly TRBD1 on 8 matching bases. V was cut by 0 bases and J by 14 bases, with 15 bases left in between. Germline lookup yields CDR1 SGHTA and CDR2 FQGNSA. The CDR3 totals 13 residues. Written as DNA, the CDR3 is TGTGCCAGCAGCTTAGCGCAACAGGGGGGGCCGTATTTT. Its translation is CASSLAQQGGPYF.

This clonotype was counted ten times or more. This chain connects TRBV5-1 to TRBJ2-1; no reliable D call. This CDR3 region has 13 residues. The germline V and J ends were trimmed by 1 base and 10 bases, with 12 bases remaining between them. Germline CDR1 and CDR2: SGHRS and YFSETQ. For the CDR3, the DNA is TGCGCCAGCAGCTTGAACGGTGCGCCAGAGCAGTTCTTC. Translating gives CASSLNGAPEQFF. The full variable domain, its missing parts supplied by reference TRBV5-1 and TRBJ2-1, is KAGVTQTPRYLIKTRGQQVTLSCSPISGHRSVSWYQQTPGQGLQFLFEYFSETQRNKGNFPGRFSGRQFSNSRSEMNVSTLELGDSALYLCASSLNGAPEQFFGPGTRLTVL.

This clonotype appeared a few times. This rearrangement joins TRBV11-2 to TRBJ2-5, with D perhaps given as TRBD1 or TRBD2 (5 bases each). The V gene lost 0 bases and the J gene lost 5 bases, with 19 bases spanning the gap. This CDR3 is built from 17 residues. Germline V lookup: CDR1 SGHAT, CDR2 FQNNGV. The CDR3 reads CASSLDNRDGLEETQYF. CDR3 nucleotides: TGTGCCAGCAGCTTAGATAACCGGGACGGATTAGAGGAGACCCAGTACTTC.

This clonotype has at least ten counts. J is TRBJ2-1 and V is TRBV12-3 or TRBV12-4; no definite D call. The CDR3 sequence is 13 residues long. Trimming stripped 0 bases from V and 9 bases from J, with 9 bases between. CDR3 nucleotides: TGTGCCAGCAGTTTAGCGAGGCAGAGTGAGCAGTTCTTC. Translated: CASSLARQSEQFF.

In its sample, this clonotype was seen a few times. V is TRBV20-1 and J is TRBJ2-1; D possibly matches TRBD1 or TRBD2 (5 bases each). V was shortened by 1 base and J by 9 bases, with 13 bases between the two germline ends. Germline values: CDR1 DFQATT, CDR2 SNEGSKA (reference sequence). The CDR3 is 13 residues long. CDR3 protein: CSARAFGASEQFF. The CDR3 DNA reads TGCAGTGCTAGAGCTTTCGGGGCATCTGAGCAGTTCTTC.

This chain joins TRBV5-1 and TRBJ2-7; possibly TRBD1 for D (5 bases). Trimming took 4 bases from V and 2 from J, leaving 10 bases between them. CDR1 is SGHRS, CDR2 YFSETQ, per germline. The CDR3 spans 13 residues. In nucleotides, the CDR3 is TGCGCCAGCAGCCCATCGGACACCTACGAGCAGTACTTC. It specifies CASSPSDTYEQYF.

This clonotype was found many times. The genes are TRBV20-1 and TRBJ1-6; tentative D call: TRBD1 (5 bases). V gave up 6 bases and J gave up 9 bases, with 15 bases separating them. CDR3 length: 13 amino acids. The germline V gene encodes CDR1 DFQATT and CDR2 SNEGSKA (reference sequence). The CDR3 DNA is TGCAGTGCCCCAGCAGGGAGTAGTTCACCCCTCCACTTT. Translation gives CSAPAGSSSPLHF.

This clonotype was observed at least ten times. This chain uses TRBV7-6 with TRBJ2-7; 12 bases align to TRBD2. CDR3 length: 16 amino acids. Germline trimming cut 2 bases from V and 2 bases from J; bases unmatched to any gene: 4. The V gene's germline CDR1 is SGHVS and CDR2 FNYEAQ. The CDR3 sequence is CASSLWASGGAYEQYF. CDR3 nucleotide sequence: TGTGCCAGCAGCTTATGGGCTAGCGGGGGGGCCTACGAGCAGTACTTC.

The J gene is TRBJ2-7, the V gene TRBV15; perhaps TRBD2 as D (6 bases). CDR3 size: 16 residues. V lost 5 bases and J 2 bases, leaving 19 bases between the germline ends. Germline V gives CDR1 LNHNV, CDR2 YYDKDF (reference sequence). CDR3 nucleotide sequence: TGTGCCACCAGCCGTGGCCTCGGGAGTGGGACCTACGAGCAGTACTTC. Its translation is CATSRGLGSGTYEQYF.

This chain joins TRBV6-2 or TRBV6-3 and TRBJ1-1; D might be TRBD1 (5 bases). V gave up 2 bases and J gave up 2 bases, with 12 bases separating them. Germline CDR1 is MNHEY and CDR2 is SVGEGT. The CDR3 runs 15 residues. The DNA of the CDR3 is TGTGCCAGCAGTTACGGTGGGGGAGCAAACACTGAAGCTTTCTTT. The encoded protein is CASSYGGGANTEAFF.

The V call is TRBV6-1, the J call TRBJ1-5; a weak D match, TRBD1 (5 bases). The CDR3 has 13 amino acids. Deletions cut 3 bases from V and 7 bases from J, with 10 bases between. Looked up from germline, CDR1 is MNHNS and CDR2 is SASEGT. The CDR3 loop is CASSDGGWQPQHF. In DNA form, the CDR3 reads TGTGCCAGCAGTGATGGGGGATGGCAGCCCCAGCATTTT.

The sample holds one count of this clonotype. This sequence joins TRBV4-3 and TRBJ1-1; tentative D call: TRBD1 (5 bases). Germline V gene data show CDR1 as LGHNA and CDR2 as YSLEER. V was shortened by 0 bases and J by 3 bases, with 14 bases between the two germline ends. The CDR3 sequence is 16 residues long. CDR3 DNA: TGCGCCAGCAGCCAAGATGGGGCAGGGTTTGACACTGAAGCTTTCTTT. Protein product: CASSQDGAGFDTEAFF.

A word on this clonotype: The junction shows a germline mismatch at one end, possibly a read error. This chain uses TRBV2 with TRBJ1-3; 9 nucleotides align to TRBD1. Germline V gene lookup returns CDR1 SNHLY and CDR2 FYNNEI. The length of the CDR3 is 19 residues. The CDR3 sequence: CASSSLGTGFLISGNTIYF. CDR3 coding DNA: TGTGCCAGCAGTAGCCTTGGGACAGGGTTCTTAATCTCTGGAAACACCATTTATTTT.

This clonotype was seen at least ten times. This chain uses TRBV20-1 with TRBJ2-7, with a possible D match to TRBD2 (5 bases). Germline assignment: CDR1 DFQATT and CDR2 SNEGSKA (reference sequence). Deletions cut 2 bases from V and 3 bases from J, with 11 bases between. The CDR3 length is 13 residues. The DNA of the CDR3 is TGCAGTGCTAGAAGTAGCGACTACTACGAGCAGTACTTC. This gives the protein CSARSSDYYEQYF.